This TCR beta chain was identified during a study of T cell repertoires in cytomegalovirus infection. Study-wide context: It was the public TCR beta signatures that indicated both CMV infection and matching HLA type. Study-level findings and limits: Accumulated public TCR beta family frequency recognized individuals carrying CMV together with the relevant HLA. The ex vivo response was dominated by HLA-C-restricted CMV-specific TCR beta clonotypes.

TCRdb reprocessed the reads via MiXCR and lists one record per CDR3 protein. There are approximately 130,000 distinct CDR3 sequences in the sample; 20% to 30% occur only once, and 30% to 35% lies in the top ten. The CDR3 extends over 16 amino acids. With 5 bases removed from V and 4 bases from J, the gap between germline ends came to 18 bases. Looked up from germline, CDR1 is SGHAT and CDR2 is FQNNGV. In this sample, this clonotype turned up a few times. The antigen remains undetermined. The clonotype comes from a human donor in good health (CMV status not recorded). Some clones in this sample may be carry-over from other donors' samples. The rearrangement joins TRBV11-2 to TRBJ2-1; no clear D. The sample consisted of PBMCs, sequenced either directly or after in vitro stimulation (not recorded which). CDR3 loop: CASSTRADWTYNEQFF. CDR3 in DNA: TGTGCCAGCAGCACCCGCGCAGACTGGACGTACAATGAGCAGTTCTTC.